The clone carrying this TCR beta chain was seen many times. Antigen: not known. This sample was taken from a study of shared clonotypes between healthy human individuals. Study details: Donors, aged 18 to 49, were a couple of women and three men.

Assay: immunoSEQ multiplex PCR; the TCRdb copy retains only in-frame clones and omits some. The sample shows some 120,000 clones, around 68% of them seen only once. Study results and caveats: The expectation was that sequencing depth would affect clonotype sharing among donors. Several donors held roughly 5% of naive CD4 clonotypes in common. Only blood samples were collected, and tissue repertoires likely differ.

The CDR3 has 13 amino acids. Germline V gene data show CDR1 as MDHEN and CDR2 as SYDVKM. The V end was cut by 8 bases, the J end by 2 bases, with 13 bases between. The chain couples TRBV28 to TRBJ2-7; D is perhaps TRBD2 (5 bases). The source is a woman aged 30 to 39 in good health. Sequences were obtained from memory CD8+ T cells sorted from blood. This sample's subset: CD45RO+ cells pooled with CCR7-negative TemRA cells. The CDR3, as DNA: TGTGCCAGCTTCGCGGACGGGGCCTACGAGCAGTACTTC. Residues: CASFADGAYEQYF.